The following is a TCR beta chain sequence with its context. The sample comes from a study of blood T cells in healthy people across ages. Trimming removed 1 base from V and 11 bases from J, with 14 bases in between. This CDR3 is 13 amino acids long. Germline V lookup: CDR1 SGHAT, CDR2 FQNNGV. Healthy Caucasians from Russia aged about 6 to 95 served as donors. The use of a sample-barcoded 5' primer and a J-beta primer mix characterized a second PCR of 7 to 11 cycles. In TCRdb, the 5' RACE reads were re-called with MiXCR into one record per CDR3 protein. The sample includes over a million distinct CDR3 sequences, approximately 63% of them seen just once.

The chain carries TRBV11-2 and TRBJ2-5, with D uncertain. Sequencing used blood. The sequence derives from a man younger than 35 in good health. The CDR3 loop reads CASSLAMAYGQYF. CDR3 in DNA: TGTGCCAGCAGCTTAGCGATGGCCTACGGGCAGTACTTC.